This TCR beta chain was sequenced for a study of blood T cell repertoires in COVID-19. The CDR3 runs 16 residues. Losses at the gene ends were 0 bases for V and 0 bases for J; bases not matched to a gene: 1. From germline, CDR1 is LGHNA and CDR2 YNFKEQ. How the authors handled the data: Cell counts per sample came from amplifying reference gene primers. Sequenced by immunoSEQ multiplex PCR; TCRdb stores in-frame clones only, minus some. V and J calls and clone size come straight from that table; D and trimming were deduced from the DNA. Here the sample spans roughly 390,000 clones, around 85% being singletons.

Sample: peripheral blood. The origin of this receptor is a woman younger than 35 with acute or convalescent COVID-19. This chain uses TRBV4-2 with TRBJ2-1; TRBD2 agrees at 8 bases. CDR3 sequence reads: CASSQDAGGSYNEQFF. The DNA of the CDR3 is TGTGCCAGCAGCCAAGACGCGGGAGGCTCCTACAATGAGCAGTTCTTC.